This entry features one T cell receptor (beta chain) sequence. Original handling: Cell counts per sample came from amplifying reference gene primers. Some clones are missing from TCRdb's copy, which holds only in-frame ones; the method was immunoSEQ multiplex PCR. That table furnishes V, J and clone size, whereas the DNA furnished D and trimming. Counted here are roughly 440,000 clones, more than 70% occurring once; the ten biggest clones make up roughly 12%. The entry originates in a study of blood T cell repertoires in COVID-19. Study at large: Both acute and convalescent COVID-19 samples were obtained from the United States, Italy and Spain. From T cells, B-cell-depleted T cells, or PBMCs came the material, which was cDNA or gDNA.

The Seattle patients, enrolled during active infection, were followed longitudinally. The source of this sequence is a woman aged 45-59 years with COVID-19, enrolled during active disease. Sequencing used peripheral blood.

Here the CDR3 DNA reads TGTGCCAGCAGGACAGGGCCCGAGCAGTACTTC. Translating gives CASRTGPEQYF. The J gene is TRBJ2-7, the V gene TRBV6-5; 7 bases line up with TRBD1. The CDR3 is made up of 11 amino acids. Unmatched junction bases numbered 2, after V lost 6 bases and J lost 6 bases. The germline CDR1 and CDR2 sequences are MNHEY and SVGAGI.